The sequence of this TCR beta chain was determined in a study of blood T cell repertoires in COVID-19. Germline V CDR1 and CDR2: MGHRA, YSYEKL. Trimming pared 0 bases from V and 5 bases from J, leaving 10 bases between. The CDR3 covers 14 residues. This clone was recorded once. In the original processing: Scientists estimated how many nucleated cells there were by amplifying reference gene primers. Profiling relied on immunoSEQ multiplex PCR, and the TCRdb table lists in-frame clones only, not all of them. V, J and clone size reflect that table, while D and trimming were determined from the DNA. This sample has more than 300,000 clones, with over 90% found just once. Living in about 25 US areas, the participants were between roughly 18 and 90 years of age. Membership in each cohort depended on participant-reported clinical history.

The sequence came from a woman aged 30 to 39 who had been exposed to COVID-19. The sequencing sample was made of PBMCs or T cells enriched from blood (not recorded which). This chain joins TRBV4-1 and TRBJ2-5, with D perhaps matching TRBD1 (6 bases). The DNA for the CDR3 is TGCGCCAGCAGCCAAGAACTCAGGGGTGAGACCCAGTACTTC. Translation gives CASSQELRGETQYF.